The source of this T cell receptor (beta chain) is a study of T cells expressing NK-cell markers. About the research overall: The authors sequenced eight donors, of whom seven were HCMV-seropositive and one was seronegative. Study findings and constraints: As a fraction of CD8+ T cells, dominant NKG2C+ clonotypes reached roughly 1.0-7.0% in six donors.

This clonotype is classed as medium-sized by frequency. Its antigen is undetermined. Germline CDR1 SNHLY, CDR2 FYNNEI. The CDR3 is 12 residues long. TCRdb reprocessed the 5' RACE reads, with one entry per CDR3 protein and no DNA. The sample includes around 7,500 distinct CDR3 sequences. This rearrangement joins TRBV2 to TRBJ2-3. The specimen was blood T cells: a sorted CD56 or NKG2C T cell subset, CD4+ or CD8+ T cells, or bulk PBMC T cells (not recorded which). The sequence was collected from a young man in good health. CDR3 protein: CASSVYGDTQYF.